The TCR beta chain described here comes from a study of PD-1 blockade in classical Hodgkin lymphoma. Every one of the patients relapsed after autologous stem cell transplantation (brentuximab vedotin exposure was variable). TCRdb's copy holds only in-frame clones and misses some; the assay was immunoSEQ multiplex PCR. In the table there are 60,000 or so clones, about 88% of which are singletons. CDR3 length: 13 amino acids. V gave up 6 bases and J gave up 8 bases; unmatched junction bases: 5. The germline gives CDR1 SGHTA, CDR2 FQGNSA. The receptor's source is a human donor with classical Hodgkin lymphoma. The sequencing used peripheral blood mononuclear cells (PBMCs), collected at baseline. The rearrangement uses TRBV7-2 and TRBJ2-1; 9 bases agree with TRBD2. CDR3 nucleotides: TGTGCCAGCAGAGTAGCGGGAGAATATGAGCAGTTCTTC. Translation gives CASRVAGEYEQFF.